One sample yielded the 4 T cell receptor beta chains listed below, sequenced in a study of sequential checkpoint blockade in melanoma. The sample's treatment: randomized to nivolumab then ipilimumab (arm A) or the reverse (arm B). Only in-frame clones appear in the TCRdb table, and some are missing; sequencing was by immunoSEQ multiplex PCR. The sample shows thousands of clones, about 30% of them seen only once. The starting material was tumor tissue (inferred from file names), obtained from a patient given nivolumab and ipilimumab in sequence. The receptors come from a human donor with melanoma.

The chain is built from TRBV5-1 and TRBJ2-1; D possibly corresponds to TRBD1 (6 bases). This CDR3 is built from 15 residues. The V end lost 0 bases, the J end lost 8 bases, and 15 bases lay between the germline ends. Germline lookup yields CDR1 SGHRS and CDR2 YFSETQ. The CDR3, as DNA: TGCGCCAGCAGCTTGGCCAGTGGGGGCCTAGATGAGCAGTTCTTC. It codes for CASSLASGGLDEQFF.

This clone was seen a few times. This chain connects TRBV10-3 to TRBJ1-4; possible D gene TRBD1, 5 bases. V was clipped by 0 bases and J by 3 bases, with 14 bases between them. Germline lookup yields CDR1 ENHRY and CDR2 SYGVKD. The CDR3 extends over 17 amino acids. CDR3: CAISESGPPRPNEKLFF. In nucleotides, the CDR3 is TGTGCCATCAGTGAGTCGGGACCCCCGCGCCCTAATGAAAAACTGTTTTTT.

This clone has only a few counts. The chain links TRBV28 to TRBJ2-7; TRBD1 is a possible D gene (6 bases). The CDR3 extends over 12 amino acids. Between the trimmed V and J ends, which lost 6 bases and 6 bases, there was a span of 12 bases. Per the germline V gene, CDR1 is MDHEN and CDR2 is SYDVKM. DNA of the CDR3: TGTGCCAGCAGCCGAACAGGGACCGAGCAGTACTTC. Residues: CASSRTGTEQYF.

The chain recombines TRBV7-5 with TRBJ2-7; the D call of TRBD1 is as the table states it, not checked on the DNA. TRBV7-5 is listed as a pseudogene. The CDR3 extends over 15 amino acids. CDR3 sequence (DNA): TGTGCCAGCAGCTTAATACCTACAGGGGTTGACGAGCAGTACTTC. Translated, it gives CASSLIPTGVDEQYF.